This T cell receptor beta chain was observed in a study of cytomegalovirus exposure and HLA in healthy donors. V lost 6 bases to trimming and J lost 4 bases; unmatched junction nucleotides: 8. CDR3 size: 14 residues. Germline V gene lookup returns CDR1 WNHNN and CDR2 SYGVQD (reference sequence). This clone appeared once. The table came from immunoSEQ multiplex PCR; TCRdb's copy has only in-frame clones and leaves some out. This sample has some 180,000 clones; about 81% occur once, and the top ten carry 1% to 1.5%. V gene TRBV10-1 combines with J gene TRBJ1-1, with 7 bases matching TRBD1. What was sequenced was PBMCs. The clonotype was recovered from a woman aged 25 to 39 in good health and CMV-seronegative. Here the CDR3 reads CASRRDRASTEAFF. In DNA form, the CDR3 reads TGCGCCAGCAGGCGGGACAGAGCGTCCACTGAAGCTTTCTTT.